This section outlines one T cell receptor (beta chain) sequence together with its context. What it recognizes is unknown. This sample includes further DNA sequences coding for the same CDR3. This sample is part of a study of cytomegalovirus exposure and HLA in healthy donors. Deletions cut 2 bases from V and 5 bases from J, with 8 bases between. CDR3 length: 13 amino acids. Per germline, CDR1 SGHNT and CDR2 YYREEE (reference sequence). Study-wide results and caveats: Trimming of TCR beta V- and J-genes showed a link, identified in a later analysis, to a missense DCLRE1C variant. Reports indicated that the classifier achieved high specificity and sensitivity in diagnosing cytomegalovirus status.

Both 60 Vbeta primers and 13 Jbeta primers went into the PCR. Clones were sequenced by immunoSEQ multiplex PCR, and TCRdb holds only the in-frame ones, with some missing. The repertoire has over 150,000 clones, 65% to 90% of them found once; the top ten carry around a tenth. Sequences were obtained from PBMCs. The rearrangement joins TRBV5-4 to TRBJ1-5; no clear D gene. This clonotype was sampled from a man in his fifties or sixties in good health and CMV-seropositive. CDR3 nucleotides: TGTGCCAGCAGCTTAGGCGGGGATCAGCCCCAGCATTTT. Amino acid sequence: CASSLGGDQPQHF.